These T cell receptor beta chains were read from a single sample in a study of control samples from healthy donors and cancer patients. Libraries were prepared by immunoSEQ multiplex PCR; TCRdb keeps only in-frame clonotypes and omits some of them. Among about 94,000 clones listed, 85% to 90% were seen once. The sample consisted of blood. These receptors originate from a woman in her 50s in good health. Both conserved end residues are part of each CDR3. D genes are given only for firm matches. Size tells how often a clone was seen (once, few, many) or the class of an expanded clone, and some rows leave it out.

. | TRBJ1-2 | . | TRBV12-3/TRBV12-4 | TGTGCCAGCAGTTTACGGGATAGTTGGGGCTACACCTTC | CASSLRDSWGYTF
TRBD2 | TRBJ2-7 | . | TRBV11-3 | TGTGCCAGCAGCACCCGCTCACTAGCGAAGAACTACGAGCAGTACTTC | CASSTRSLAKNYEQYF
TRBD1 | TRBJ1-3 | once | TRBV18 | TGTGCCAGCTCACCCCAGGGGGGGTCTGGAAACACCATATATTTT | CASSPQGGSGNTIYF
TRBD1 | TRBJ1-6 | . | TRBV13 | TGTGCCAGCAGCCCAGGACAGGGAGGTAGTGTCACCCTCCACTTT | CASSPGQGGSVTLHF
. | TRBJ1-4 | . | TRBV5-6 | TGTGCCAGCAGCTTGGCTCTGACACGGAACCGGGGAAAACTGTTTTTT | CASSLALTRNRGKLFF
. | TRBJ2-1 | . | TRBV10-3 | TGTGCCATCAGTGACCAGGGGCCCAATGAGCAGTTCTTC | CAISDQGPNEQFF
TRBD1 | TRBJ1-1 | . | TRBV7-9 | TGTGCCAGCAGCAAACGGACAGGTGTATTGAACACTGAAGCTTTCTTT | CASSKRTGVLNTEAFF
TRBD2 | TRBJ2-3 | . | TRBV20-1 | TGCAGTGCTAGTCTAGCGGGGCCGCTTGGGCCCCCCCAGTATTTT | CSASLAGPLGPPQYF
. | TRBJ2-7 | . | TRBV25-1 | TGTGCCAGCAGCACCTGGGCAGGGCTCTACGAGCAGTACTTC | CASSTWAGLYEQYF
TRBD1 | TRBJ1-2 | . | TRBV2 | TGTGCCAGCAGGACAGGGGCTGGAAGCTACACCTTC | CASRTGAGSYTF
TRBD2 | TRBJ2-3 | . | TRBV7-2 | TGTGCCAGCAGCTTGGGGCTAGCGGGGGGGCAGGGCACAGATACGCAGTATTTT | CASSLGLAGGQGTDTQYF
. | TRBJ2-1 | . | TRBV7-8 | TGTGCCAGCAGCTATGTCTACAATGAGCAGTTCTTC | CASSYVYNEQFF
. | TRBJ1-6 | . | TRBV19 | TGTGCCAGTAGGGATGCGAGACAGCCTACACTTTTGGGTTCACCCCTCCACTTT | CASRDARQPTLLGSPLHF
. | TRBJ1-2 | . | TRBV28 | TGTGCCAGCAGTTTCCCTACGGGACTTGGCGGCTACACCTTC | CASSFPTGLGGYTF
TRBD2 | TRBJ2-7 | . | TRBV5-1 | TGCGCCAGCAGCTTGATAGCGGGAGTTAGTACCTACGAGCAGTACTTC | CASSLIAGVSTYEQYF
. | TRBJ2-7 | . | TRBV7-8 | TGTGCCAGCAGCTTAGCCGTACGGGGGAGTGAGAACGAGCAGTACTTC | CASSLAVRGSENEQYF
. | TRBJ2-7 | . | TRBV5-4 | TGTGCCAGCAGCTCCACAACCTACGAGCAGTACTTC | CASSSTTYEQYF
. | TRBJ2-7 | . | TRBV29-1 | TGCAGCGTTCGGACCGGCGGTCACGAGCAGTACTTC | CSVRTGGHEQYF
TRBD1 | TRBJ1-6 | . | TRBV6-5 | TGTGCCAGCGGCTGGACAGGAGTCAATTCACCCCTCCACTTT | CASGWTGVNSPLHF
. | TRBJ2-3 | . | TRBV11-1 | TGTGCCTCGGGAAGGGGGGGCAGCACAGATACGCAGTATTTT | CASGRGGSTDTQYF
. | TRBJ1-4 | . | TRBV27 | TGTGCCAGCAAACCGGGCATAACAACTAATGAAAAACTGTTTTTT | CASKPGITTNEKLFF
. | TRBJ2-3 | . | TRBV13 | TGTGCCAGCAGCTTAGGCGGCCCTCCACGGGATACGCAGTATTTT | CASSLGGPPRDTQYF
. | TRBJ2-3 | . | TRBV5-5 | TGTGCCAGCACCGACTCCGCAGACCTCACAGATACGCAGTATTTT | CASTDSADLTDTQYF
. | TRBJ1-1 | . | TRBV5-5 | TGTGCCAGCAGTTTTTGGGATCAGATGAACACTGAAGCTTTCTTT | CASSFWDQMNTEAFF
. | TRBJ2-2 | . | TRBV5-1 | TGCGCCAGCAGCCGTAACAGGGGGGGAGAGGAGCTGTTTTTT | CASSRNRGGEELFF
. | TRBJ1-2 | . | TRBV15 | TGTGCCACCAGCAGAGATAGGGGTGTCTATGGCTACACCTTC | CATSRDRGVYGYTF
TRBD2 | TRBJ2-2 | . | TRBV15 | TGTGCCACCAGCGAATTAGCGGGAGGCCACACCGGGGAGCTGTTTTTT | CATSELAGGHTGELFF
TRBD2 | TRBJ2-5 | . | TRBV7-8 | TGTGCCAGCAGCCGCGGGAGAGGGCAAGAGACCCAGTACTTC | CASSRGRGQETQYF
. | TRBJ1-4 | . | TRBV28 | TGTGCCACCCGGGAGTTGGGACCCGAAAAACTGTTTTTT | CATRELGPEKLFF
. | TRBJ2-1 | . | TRBV9 | TGTGCCAGCAGCGTAGGCGCTAGACTAGGAGATGAGCAGTTCTTC | CASSVGARLGDEQFF
. | TRBJ1-1 | . | TRBV27 | TGTGCCAGCAGTTTATTTTGGCGGGGGACCACAGGAGCTACTTTCTTT | CASSLFWRGTTGATFF
. | TRBJ1-1 | . | TRBV5-1 | TGCGCCAGCAGCTTGGACCACAGGGCAAACACTGAAGCTTTCTTT | CASSLDHRANTEAFF
TRBD1 | TRBJ1-5 | . | TRBV4-3 | TGCGCCAGCAGCCATAACCGGGACAGGGGTAGCAATCAGCCCCAGCATTTT | CASSHNRDRGSNQPQHF
. | TRBJ2-5 | . | TRBV5-6 | TGTGCCAGCAGCTTGGGGAGGGGGATACAAGAGACCCAGTACTTC | CASSLGRGIQETQYF
. | TRBJ1-4 | . | TRBV7-9 | TGTGCCAGCAGCTCGTGGACAGAGGAAAAACTGTTTTTT | CASSSWTEEKLFF
. | TRBJ1-6 | once | TRBV27 | TGTGCCAGCAGCCCTAGGAGCTCCTATAATTCACCCCTCCACTTT | CASSPRSSYNSPLHF
TRBD1 | TRBJ1-1 | . | TRBV14 | TGTGCCAGCAGCCAAGATTTATTGGCCAGGGGGGACACTGAAGCTTTCTTT | CASSQDLLARGDTEAFF
. | TRBJ2-7 | . | TRBV28 | TGTGCCAGCAGTATACAGGGTTCCTACGAGCAGTACTTC | CASSIQGSYEQYF
TRBD1 | TRBJ1-2 | . | TRBV29-1 | TGCAGCGTCGGGACAGGGTTAGGAGGCTACACCTTC | CSVGTGLGGYTF
. | TRBJ2-7 | . | TRBV6-5 | TGTGCCAGCAGTTACACTTTCGGGCAGGGGCTCTACGAGCAGTACTTC | CASSYTFGQGLYEQYF
. | TRBJ1-6 | . | TRBV2 | TGTGCCAGCAGCCCCCAGGGTTTCTATAATTCACCCCTCCACTTT | CASSPQGFYNSPLHF
. | TRBJ2-7 | . | TRBV4-2 | TGTGCCAGCAGCCAAGAAGGAACACTCCCGGGGGACGAGCAGTACTTC | CASSQEGTLPGDEQYF
TRBD2 | TRBJ2-1 | . | TRBV6-4 | TGTGCCAGCAGTGACGCCTCTGCGGGAGGCGGGGTGGCCAATGAGCAGTTCTTC | CASSDASAGGGVANEQFF
. | TRBJ2-5 | . | TRBV7-8 | TGTGCCAGCAGCTTAGGACAATCGGAGACCCAGTACTTC | CASSLGQSETQYF
. | TRBJ2-7 | . | TRBV19 | TGTGCCAGTAGTCCCGGACCGTACGAGCAGTACTTC | CASSPGPYEQYF
. | TRBJ2-7 | . | TRBV6-6 | TGTGCCAGCAGTTACTCGAAGTTGGGCGAGCAGTACTTC | CASSYSKLGEQYF
. | TRBJ1-1 | few | TRBV27 | TGTGCCAGCAGTCAACCCCCAGGTACTGAAGCTTTCTTT | CASSQPPGTEAFF
. | TRBJ1-4 | . | TRBV5-6 | TGTGCCAGCAGCTCGGGAGTAAGGGGGGGTGAAAAACTGTTTTTT | CASSSGVRGGEKLFF
TRBD2 | TRBJ2-2 | . | TRBV5-1 | TGCGCCAGCAGCTTAGACGGTACCACCGCCGGACTAGCGGGAGGGCGGACCGGGGAGCTGTTTTTT | CASSLDGTTAGLAGGRTGELFF
. | TRBJ2-2 | . | TRBV4-3 | TGCGCCAGCAGCCTGACCCGGGCGAACACCGGGGAGCTGTTTTTT | CASSLTRANTGELFF